Following are 24 T cell receptor beta chains from one sample sequenced in a study of cytomegalovirus exposure and HLA in healthy donors. Primers: 60 Vbeta forward and 13 Jbeta reverse. The repertoire was sequenced with immunoSEQ multiplex PCR; TCRdb's copy has only in-frame clones and lacks some. Of roughly 110,000 clones in the sample, roughly 80% were seen once. Sequencing was carried out using PBMCs. The receptors were gathered from a woman aged 25 to 45 in good health and CMV-seropositive.

The rearrangement links TRBV9 to TRBJ2-6; the D gene is possibly TRBD1 (6 bases). Between the trimmed V and J ends, which lost 3 bases and 2 bases, there was a span of 24 bases. Per germline, CDR1 SGDLS and CDR2 YYNGEE. The CDR3 sequence is 20 residues long. The CDR3 DNA follows: TGTGCCAGCAGCGCCCGGGACGGAAGGGGGTCGTTCGCTGGGGCCAACGTCCTGACTTTC. It specifies CASSARDGRGSFAGANVLTF.

The chain employs TRBV5-1 and TRBJ1-1, with TRBD1 matching 7 bases. The germline V gene encodes CDR1 SGHRS and CDR2 YFSETQ. The ends lost 6 bases at V and 2 bases at J; junction bases unmatched: 4. The CDR3 consists of 13 residues. The DNA of the CDR3 is TGCGCCAGCACTTGGGACAGTAACACTGAAGCTTTCTTT. The encoded protein is CASTWDSNTEAFF. Using reference TRBV5-1 and TRBJ1-1 for the parts outside the CDR3, the full variable domain is KAGVTQTPRYLIKTRGQQVTLSCSPISGHRSVSWYQQTPGQGLQFLFEYFSETQRNKGNFPGRFSGRQFSNSRSEMNVSTLELGDSALYLCASTWDSNTEAFFGQGTRLTVV.

The chain links TRBV6-5 to TRBJ2-1; 7 nucleotides agree with TRBD1. The V and J ends lost 11 bases and 4 bases, in that order; junction bases with no gene match: 8. Germline lookup yields CDR1 MNHEY and CDR2 SVGAGI. CDR3 size: 13 residues. The CDR3 protein is CAVQGQTYNEQFF. The CDR3 DNA is TGTGCCGTACAGGGACAGACGTACAATGAGCAGTTCTTC.

This clone has just one count. CDR3 nucleotide sequence: TGTGCCACCAGGGACAGGGAAGGTCAGCCCCAGCATTTT. Protein sequence: CATRDREGQPQHF. The chain links TRBV2 to TRBJ1-5; 9 bases fit TRBD1. Unmatched junction bases numbered 7, after V lost 10 bases and J lost 6 bases. CDR1 is SNHLY, CDR2 FYNNEI, per germline. The CDR3 has 13 amino acids.

CDR3 loop: CASSLKLNEQFF. In DNA form, the CDR3 reads TGTGCCAGCAGCTTAAAGCTCAATGAGCAGTTCTTC. The chain recombines TRBV7-8 with TRBJ2-1, with no clear D. The V gene's germline CDR1 is SGHVS and CDR2 FQNEAQ. This CDR3 is built from 12 residues. Deletions cut 2 bases from V and 6 bases from J, with 5 bases between.

The rearrangement joins TRBV6-1 to TRBJ1-2; tentative D call: TRBD1 (5 bases). The CDR3 totals 13 residues. CDR1 is MNHNS and CDR2 is SASEGT in the germline V gene. With 3 bases removed from V and 2 bases from J, the gap between germline ends came to 7 bases. In DNA form, the CDR3 reads TGTGCCAGCAGTGACAGGGAAAACTATGGCTACACCTTC. Protein: CASSDRENYGYTF.

The chain couples TRBV11-2 to TRBJ1-1, with D perhaps matching TRBD1 (6 bases). The germline V gene encodes CDR1 SGHAT and CDR2 FQNNGV. V gave up 5 bases and J gave up 3 bases, with 10 bases separating them. CDR3 size: 13 residues. As DNA, the CDR3 is TGTGCCAGCAGCCCGGACAGAGACACTGAAGCTTTCTTT. Translated, it gives CASSPDRDTEAFF.

This clone was observed a single time. J is TRBJ1-1 and V is TRBV27; TRBD1 matches 8 bases. The germline gives CDR1 MNHEY, CDR2 SMNVEV (reference sequence). V lost 2 bases and J lost 7; bases outside the gene matches: 6. The CDR3 spans 14 residues. CDR3 in amino acids: CASSLAQGAYEAFF. The CDR3 nucleotides read TGTGCCAGCAGTTTAGCGCAGGGGGCCTATGAAGCTTTCTTT.

The chain links TRBV9 to TRBJ2-1, with D tentatively TRBD2 (6 bases). Germline loops: CDR1 SGDLS, CDR2 YYNGEE. The CDR3 contains 15 residues. V lost 2 bases, J lost 6 bases, and 15 bases lay in between. The CDR3 DNA follows: TGTGCCAGCAGCGTTCGTCCTGACGGGGGCAATGAGCAGTTCTTC. Amino acid sequence: CASSVRPDGGNEQFF.

Here the CDR3 reads CASSRERTGLNEQYF. The CDR3 DNA reads TGCGCCAGCAGCCGGGAGCGGACAGGGCTGAACGAGCAGTACTTC. This rearrangement joins TRBV5-1 to TRBJ2-7; 8 bases align to TRBD1. Germline-derived CDR1 and CDR2 are SGHRS and YFSETQ. The CDR3 is made up of 15 amino acids. Trimming removed 4 bases from V and 5 bases from J; junction bases left unmatched: 11. Full variable domain (missing parts from reference TRBV5-1 and TRBJ2-7): KAGVTQTPRYLIKTRGQQVTLSCSPISGHRSVSWYQQTPGQGLQFLFEYFSETQRNKGNFPGRFSGRQFSNSRSEMNVSTLELGDSALYLCASSRERTGLNEQYFGPGTRLTVT.

The chain has TRBV6-5 and TRBJ1-6, with D unresolved. The CDR3 runs to 15 residues. Trimming pared 0 bases from V and 8 bases from J, leaving 11 bases between. Germline V CDR1 and CDR2: MNHEY, SVGAGI. The CDR3 reads CASSYSNSPHSPLHF. The CDR3 nucleotides are TGTGCCAGCAGTTACTCGAATAGTCCCCATTCACCCCTCCACTTT.

The rearrangement uses TRBV5-1 and TRBJ2-1; 13 nucleotides line up with TRBD2. The germline gives CDR1 SGHRS, CDR2 YFSETQ. V lost 2 bases and J lost 2; bases outside the gene matches: 1. The CDR3 extends over 16 amino acids. The CDR3 sequence: CASSLTSGGAYNEQFF. The DNA for the CDR3 is TGCGCCAGCAGCTTAACTAGCGGGGGGGCCTACAATGAGCAGTTCTTC. The entire variable domain, with the rest obtained from reference TRBV5-1 and TRBJ2-1, is as follows: KAGVTQTPRYLIKTRGQQVTLSCSPISGHRSVSWYQQTPGQGLQFLFEYFSETQRNKGNFPGRFSGRQFSNSRSEMNVSTLELGDSALYLCASSLTSGGAYNEQFFGPGTRLTVL.

The chain combines TRBV6-5 with TRBJ1-3; D ambiguous. V shed 7 bases and J shed 2 bases, with 6 bases lying between them. This CDR3 has 12 amino acids. CDR1 is MNHEY, CDR2 SVGAGI, per germline. The CDR3 nucleotides are TGTGCCAGCACACAGACTGGAAACACCATATATTTT. Its translation is CASTQTGNTIYF.

The V gene is TRBV6-6, the J gene TRBJ2-1; perhaps TRBD2 as D (5 bases). Trimming shortened V by 8 bases and J by 6 bases, and 8 bases separated the two germline ends. CDR1 and CDR2 (germline): MNHNY, SVGAGI (reference sequence). The CDR3 runs to 11 residues. The CDR3 protein is CASRRGNEQFF. The CDR3 bases are TGTGCCAGCCGACGGGGCAATGAGCAGTTCTTC.

V gene TRBV18 combines with J gene TRBJ1-2; D uncertain. The germline gives CDR1 KGHSH, CDR2 LQKENI. V lost 3 bases and J 2 bases, leaving 10 bases between the germline ends. The CDR3 has 14 amino acids. The CDR3 loop is CASSPNTENYGYTF. CDR3 DNA sequence: TGTGCCAGCTCACCCAATACGGAGAACTATGGCTACACCTTC.

V gene TRBV11-2 combines with J gene TRBJ2-3, with 8 bases aligning to TRBD2. This CDR3 is built from 15 residues. Trimming at V came to 2 bases and at J to 6 bases, leaving 7 bases not matched to a gene. The V gene's germline CDR1 is SGHAT and CDR2 FQNNGV. The CDR3 DNA sequence: TGTGCCAGCAGCTTATTGGGACTAGACTCCGATACGCAGTATTTT. Translated, it gives CASSLLGLDSDTQYF.

The V call is TRBV6-1, the J call TRBJ1-1, with a weak D call TRBD1 (6 bases). This CDR3 spans 14 amino acids. Trimming left V 6 bases short and J 0 bases short, with 11 bases between. Germline CDR1 MNHNS, CDR2 SASEGT. The CDR3 reads CASRTQGLNTEAFF. CDR3 DNA: TGTGCCAGCAGGACACAGGGCCTGAACACTGAAGCTTTCTTT.

This clone was recorded once. This chain connects TRBV29-1 to TRBJ2-7, with TRBD1 matching over 7 bases. This CDR3 has 13 amino acids. Germline V gives CDR1 SQVTM, CDR2 ANQGSEA. Trimming at V came to 6 bases and at J to 0 bases, leaving 5 bases not matched to a gene. The CDR3 bases are TGCAGCGTGACAGGGCAGACCTCCTACGAGCAGTACTTC. Translation: CSVTGQTSYEQYF.

CDR3 bases: TGTGCCAGCAGCCGAAACAGGGGACTAGCGGGAGGGGAAGAGCAGTACTTC. This sequence encodes CASSRNRGLAGGEEQYF. V is TRBV9 and J is TRBJ2-7, with TRBD2 matching 16 bases. This CDR3 has 17 residues. J lost 7 bases, V lost 4 bases, and 11 bases had no gene match. From germline, CDR1 is SGDLS and CDR2 YYNGEE.

The rearrangement joins TRBV14 to TRBJ1-1, with D perhaps TRBD1 (5 bases). The CDR3 totals 14 residues. V was trimmed by 4 bases and J by 6 bases, leaving 15 bases between them. CDR1 SGHDN and CDR2 FVKESK come from the germline V gene. The CDR3 DNA reads as TGTGCCAGCAGCCTCCTAGGAGGGGACCCTGAAGCTTTCTTT. Translation: CASSLLGGDPEAFF.

The chain recombines TRBV6-1 with TRBJ1-4; 9 positions agree with TRBD1. Germline loops: CDR1 MNHNS, CDR2 SASEGT. The CDR3 totals 14 residues. V shed 6 bases and J 6 bases; nucleotides not matched to a gene: 5. The CDR3 here is CASSDRTGDEKLFF. CDR3 bases: TGTGCCAGCAGCGACCGGACAGGGGATGAAAAACTGTTTTTT.

The CDR3 DNA is TGTGCCAGCAGCCAGGGGCCCAACACTGAAGCTTTCTTT. Protein: CASSQGPNTEAFF. This rearrangement joins TRBV7-9 to TRBJ1-1; D is perhaps TRBD1 (6 bases). There are 13 residues in the CDR3. V was pared by 5 bases and J by 2 bases, with 9 bases between. Germline V gives CDR1 SEHNR, CDR2 FQNEAQ (reference sequence). Looking up the rest from reference TRBV7-9 and TRBJ1-1 gives the full variable domain: DTGVSQNPRHKITKRGQNVTFRCDPISEHNRLYWYRQTLGQGPEFLTYFQNEAQLEKSRLLSDRFSAERPKGSFSTLEIQRTEQGDSAMYLCASSQGPNTEAFFGQGTRLTVV.

The chain has TRBV7-9 and TRBJ1-2, with TRBD1 matching 7 bases. This CDR3 is built from 14 residues. The germline CDR1 and CDR2 sequences are SEHNR and FQNEAQ (reference sequence). V lost 2 bases, J lost 8 bases, and 8 bases stayed unmatched. The CDR3: CASSLYDRAYGYTF. CDR3 bases: TGTGCCAGCAGCTTATACGACAGGGCATACGGCTACACCTTC.

This clone was found once. The V and J genes are TRBV10-1 and TRBJ2-2, with 7 bases aligning to TRBD2. V was pared by 7 bases and J by 1 base, with 3 bases of the junction left unmatched. The CDR3 covers 14 residues. Germline lookup yields CDR1 WNHNN and CDR2 SYGVQD (reference sequence). The CDR3, as DNA: TGCGCCAGCACTAGCGGAAAGAACACCGGGGAGCTGTTTTTT. This codes for CASTSGKNTGELFF.